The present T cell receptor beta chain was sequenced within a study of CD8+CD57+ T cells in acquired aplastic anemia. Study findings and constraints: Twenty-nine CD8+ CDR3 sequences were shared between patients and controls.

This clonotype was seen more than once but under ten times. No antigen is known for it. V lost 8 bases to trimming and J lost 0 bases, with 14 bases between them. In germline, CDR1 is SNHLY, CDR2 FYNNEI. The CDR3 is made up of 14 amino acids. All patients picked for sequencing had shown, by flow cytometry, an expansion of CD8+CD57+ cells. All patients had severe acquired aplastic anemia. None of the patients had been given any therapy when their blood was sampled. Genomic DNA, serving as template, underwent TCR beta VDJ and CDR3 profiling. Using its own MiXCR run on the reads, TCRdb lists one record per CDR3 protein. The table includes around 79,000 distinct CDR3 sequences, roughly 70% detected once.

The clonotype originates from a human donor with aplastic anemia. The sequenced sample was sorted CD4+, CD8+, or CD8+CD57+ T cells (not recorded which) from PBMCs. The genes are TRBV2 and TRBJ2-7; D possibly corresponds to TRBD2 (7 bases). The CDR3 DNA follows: TGTGCCAGCTCGAGGGGGAGGGGCTCCTACGAGCAGTACTTC. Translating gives CASSRGRGSYEQYF.